This is a list of T cell receptor beta chains from one sample in a study of identical twins. TCRdb independently ran MiXCR on the 5' RACE reads; one entry per CDR3 protein. Among 450,000 or so distinct CDR3 sequences listed, roughly 26% were seen once. These data also featured in a second study, about T cells expressing NK-cell markers.

The sequenced material came from CD4+ T cells sorted from blood. These receptors were collected from a woman in her late teens or twenties in good health. The CDR3 runs from the conserved cysteine through the conserved F or W. The D gene is left open where the match is weak. A row's size may be missing; if present it is once, few, many or a size class.

TRBJ2-7 TRBV6-1 few - TGTGCCAGCAGTACGCGGGACAAAACCTACGAGCAGTACTTC CASSTRDKTYEQYF
TRBJ1-1 TRBV12-3/TRBV12-4 few - TGTGCCAGCAGTTCTCGTATGAAAGCTTTCTTT CASSSRMKAFF
TRBJ1-3 TRBV20-1 - - TGCAGTGCTAGTACGCAGGGGACGTGGGGAAACACCATATATTTT CSASTQGTWGNTIYF
TRBJ1-1 TRBV7-9 few - TGTGCCGGTTCAAATGTTGGACACAAGAACACTGAAGCTTTCTTT CAGSNVGHKNTEAFF
TRBJ1-4 TRBV12-3/TRBV12-4 few TRBD1 TGTGCCAGCAGTTGGGACAGGGGGCAAGGAGAAAAACTGTTTTTT CASSWDRGQGEKLFF
TRBJ2-1 TRBV29-1 few TRBD2 TGCAGCGTTAAGGCGGGAGAGATTTATGAGCAGTTCTTC CSVKAGEIYEQFF
TRBJ1-2 TRBV12-3/TRBV12-4 once - TGTGCCAGCAGTTTTGCAGGGGTTAACTATGGCTACACCTTC CASSFAGVNYGYTF
TRBJ2-1 TRBV7-8 few TRBD2 TGTGCCAGCAGCTTAGCTGGACTAGCGATCCATGAGCAGTTCTTC CASSLAGLAIHEQFF
TRBJ1-1 TRBV10-3 few - TGTGCCATCAGCGCCGGGACAGAAGCTTTCTTT CAISAGTEAFF
TRBJ2-2 TRBV5-1 - - TGCGCCAGCAGCTTGGGGGCAATCGGCACCGGGGAGCTGTTTTTT CASSLGAIGTGELFF
TRBJ2-3 TRBV6-2/TRBV6-3 - TRBD2 TGTGCCAGCAGAAGCGGGATCCCCGTGTGGGGTACGCAGTATTTT CASRSGIPVWGTQYF
TRBJ2-3 TRBV29-1 few - TGCAGCCGCGTGGGCGGGGACACAGATACGCAGTATTTT CSRVGGDTDTQYF
TRBJ1-6 TRBV5-1 - - TGCGCCAGCAGCCACCGGGACGGGGAGGATTCACCCCTCCACTTT CASSHRDGEDSPLHF
TRBJ2-5 TRBV6-5 few TRBD1 TGTGCCAGCAGTTATGGGACAGGGACACTCCAAGAGACCCAGTACTTC CASSYGTGTLQETQYF
TRBJ2-1 TRBV7-2 few - TGTGCCAGCACCAGGGGGGGGGAGCAGTTCTTC CASTRGGEQFF
TRBJ1-2 TRBV6-5 few TRBD1 TGTGCCAGCAGCTACATTGACAGGGTGGGCTATGGCTACACCTTC CASSYIDRVGYGYTF
TRBJ1-2 TRBV25-1 few - TGTGCCAGCAGTGAATCTGGTAGGGGCACTGTTAACTATGGCTACACCTTC CASSESGRGTVNYGYTF
TRBJ1-5 TRBV15 few - TGTGCCACCAGAACAGGTTCTAATCAGCCCCAGCATTTT CATRTGSNQPQHF
TRBJ2-5 TRBV11-2 few - TGTGCCAGCAACCGGGACTGGGAAGAGACCCAGTACTTC CASNRDWEETQYF
TRBJ2-7 TRBV10-2 - - TGCGCCAGCAGTGAGTCGACCGGGGTCTACGAGCAGTACTTC CASSESTGVYEQYF
TRBJ1-1 TRBV5-1 few - TGCGCCAGCAGCCGCGAGGCGTGGGGCGACACTGAAGCTTTCTTT CASSREAWGDTEAFF
TRBJ2-7 TRBV10-3 few - TGTGCCATCAGCCTAAGGGTAAACGAGCAGTACTTC CAISLRVNEQYF
TRBJ2-7 TRBV11-2 - TRBD2 TGTGCCAGCAGCTTAGCCAGCGGGGATCCCTACGAGCAGTACTTC CASSLASGDPYEQYF
TRBJ2-7 TRBV20-1 - - TGCAGTGCTGGGGGGACAGCATACGAGCAGTACTTC CSAGGTAYEQYF
TRBJ2-7 TRBV10-3 few TRBD2 TGTGCCATCACGGGGAGCGGGAGGGTTTACGAGCAGTACTTC CAITGSGRVYEQYF
TRBJ2-3 TRBV18 - TRBD1 TGTGCCAGCTCACTAGCGCCGGACAGGGTGGATACGCAGTATTTT CASSLAPDRVDTQYF
TRBJ2-6 TRBV14 - - TGTGCCAGCAGCCAACTGCGGGCCAACGTCCTGACTTTC CASSQLRANVLTF
TRBJ2-2 TRBV12-3/TRBV12-4 - TRBD1 TGTGCCAGCAGTTTGAGGTTTGGGACAGGGTTTTCCGGGGAGCTGTTTTTT CASSLRFGTGFSGELFF
TRBJ1-1 TRBV14 many TRBD1 TGTGCCAGCAGCCATTCTAGGGGGCTGGACACTGAAGCTTTCTTT CASSHSRGLDTEAFF
TRBJ2-5 TRBV12-3/TRBV12-4 - - TGTGCCAGCAGGCGCGTAGGGGGAAGGAAAGAGACCCAGTACTTC CASRRVGGRKETQYF
TRBJ2-3 TRBV28 - - TGTGCCAGCAGTTATGGCGGGTTGGAAGCGGCAGATACGCAGTATTTT CASSYGGLEAADTQYF
TRBJ2-7 TRBV7-9 few TRBD1 TGTGCCAGCAGGACAGGGGGCAGCGCCTACGAGCAGTACTTC CASRTGGSAYEQYF
TRBJ2-7 TRBV6-1 - - TGTGCCAGCAGCCGGGGACATATCTACGAGCAGTACTTC CASSRGHIYEQYF
TRBJ2-2 TRBV7-2 - TRBD2 TGTGCCAGCAGCCTTTCTAGCGGACAGAACACCGGGGAGCTGTTTTTT CASSLSSGQNTGELFF
TRBJ1-1 TRBV12-3/TRBV12-4 many - TGTGCCAGCAGCTTGGGGCGGAACACTGAAGCTTTCTTT CASSLGRNTEAFF
TRBJ2-3 TRBV9 - - TGTGCCAGCAGCGTAGCAGGGGGACTAGGGGAATATACGCAGTATTTT CASSVAGGLGEYTQYF
TRBJ2-6 TRBV5-6 - - TGTGCCAGCAGCAGTGCCCCCAGAGCTGGGGCCAACGTCCTGACTTTC CASSSAPRAGANVLTF
TRBJ1-6 TRBV7-9 - - TGTGCCAGCAGCTTACAGGCAATCTATAATTCACCCCTCCACTTT CASSLQAIYNSPLHF
TRBJ1-4 TRBV5-1 many - TGCGCCAGCAGCATGGGAGGAACGAATGAAAAACTGTTTTTT CASSMGGTNEKLFF
TRBJ1-3 TRBV11-2 - - TGTGCCAGCAGCTTTTTGGTCGGACAGAGCTCTGGAAACACCATATATTTT CASSFLVGQSSGNTIYF
TRBJ2-2 TRBV10-3 - - TGTGCCATCAGTGGATACGGGGAGCTGTTTTTT CAISGYGELFF
TRBJ2-2 TRBV7-9 once - TGTGCCAGCAGGGTGGCAGGGTCCACCGGGGAGCTGTTTTTT CASRVAGSTGELFF
TRBJ2-1 TRBV7-8 many TRBD2 TGTGCCAGCAGCTTAGGCCCGAGGGGACTAGCGCAACTTGAGCAGTTCTTC CASSLGPRGLAQLEQFF
TRBJ2-3 TRBV29-1 - TRBD2 TGCAGCGTTGCGGGTAGCGGGAGTAGGGCAGATACGCAGTATTTT CSVAGSGSRADTQYF
TRBJ2-7 TRBV3-1 few TRBD1 TGTGCCAGCAGCCAAGGGACAGGGCAGTACGAGCAGTACTTC CASSQGTGQYEQYF
TRBJ2-1 TRBV12-3/TRBV12-4 many TRBD2 TGTGCCAGCTGCGGGAGGGCGTACAATGAGCAGTTCTTC CASCGRAYNEQFF
TRBJ2-5 TRBV11-2 few - TGTGCCAGCAGCCCCCCGGCGCCTCGAGAGACCCAGTACTTC CASSPPAPRETQYF
TRBJ2-6 TRBV7-6 - - TGTGCCAGCAGTACGCGATCTGGGGCCAACGTCCTGACTTTC CASSTRSGANVLTF
TRBJ2-2 TRBV30 few - TGTGCCTGGAGCCTGCAGCACACCGGGGAGCTGTTTTTT CAWSLQHTGELFF
TRBJ1-4 TRBV19 - TRBD1 TGTGCCAGTAGTAATCCGGGACAGGCCTCGGCTAATGAAAAACTGTTTTTT CASSNPGQASANEKLFF
TRBJ2-1 TRBV20-1 - TRBD1 TGCAGTGCTACGAGACAGGGGCGGAATGAGCAGTTCTTC CSATRQGRNEQFF
TRBJ2-3 TRBV6-1 - TRBD1 TGTGCCAGCACGCGGGACAGGGTCACCAATACGCAGTATTTT CASTRDRVTNTQYF
TRBJ2-3 TRBV7-8 - TRBD2 TGTGCCAGCAGCTGGACTAGGACAGATACGCAGTATTTT CASSWTRTDTQYF
TRBJ2-2 TRBV6-4 few - TGTGCCAGCAGTGATCGGGGTTCCGGGGAGCTGTTTTTT CASSDRGSGELFF
TRBJ2-2 TRBV4-2 few TRBD2 TGTGCCAGCAGCCAAGTCTTAGCGGGTGACACCGGGGAGCTGTTTTTT CASSQVLAGDTGELFF
TRBJ2-3 TRBV20-1 - - TGCAGTGCTTGTCGGCTTGGCCCAGATACGCAGTATTTT CSACRLGPDTQYF
TRBJ2-2 TRBV11-2 few - TGTGCCAGCAGCTTTTGGAACACCGGGGAGCTGTTTTTT CASSFWNTGELFF